This T cell receptor (beta chain) was observed in a study of T cell responses to AZD1222 COVID-19 vaccine. Second doses were pooled across both intervals (about 4 or about 12 weeks). Profiling relied on immunoSEQ multiplex PCR, and the TCRdb table lists in-frame clones only, not all of them. The sample has just over 150,000 clones, more than 75% seen once. V dropped 2 bases and J dropped 6; count of bases not matched to a gene: 4. Germline values: CDR1 SGHTA, CDR2 FQGTGA. The CDR3 contains 15 residues. The source material was peripheral blood, sampled 28 days after the second AZD1222 dose. This clonotype was obtained from an adult who received the AZD1222 COVID-19 vaccine. The chain is built from TRBV7-3 and TRBJ1-6; 7 positions match TRBD1. CDR3 protein: CASSLAGGRNSPLHF. CDR3 DNA: TGTGCCAGCAGCTTAGCAGGGGGGCGTAATTCACCCCTCCACTTT.